The 3 T cell receptor beta chains listed next were all sequenced from one sample in a study of T cell changes during pregnancy in multiple sclerosis. Data came from immunoSEQ multiplex PCR; TCRdb stores just in-frame clones and leaves some out. The sample has about 76,000 clones, roughly 93% seen once. This specimen consisted of peripheral blood, obtained in the second trimester of pregnancy. These receptors all stem from a female donor with multiple sclerosis, enrolled in a pregnancy study.

The chain has TRBV5-4 and TRBJ1-6; 8 positions agree with TRBD1. The CDR3 consists of 15 residues. Germline V gives CDR1 SGHNT, CDR2 YYREEE (reference sequence). V was pared by 4 bases and J by 3 bases, with 3 bases of the junction left unmatched. CDR3 bases: TGTGCCAGCAGCGAGGACAGGGACTATAATTCACCCCTCCACTTT. Translating gives CASSEDRDYNSPLHF.

V is TRBV19 and J is TRBJ1-5; D gene unclear. This CDR3 is built from 15 residues. The V and J ends lost 0 bases and 4 bases respectively, with 10 bases between them. CDR1 is LNHDA, CDR2 SQIVND, per germline (reference sequence). The CDR3 nucleotides read TGTGCCAGTAGTATAGATCTATCGATGAATCAGCCCCAGCATTTT. Its protein is CASSIDLSMNQPQHF.

This rearrangement joins TRBV7-9 to TRBJ2-3, with 7 bases fitting TRBD1. V dropped 4 bases and J dropped 0; count of bases not matched to a gene: 4. From germline, CDR1 is SEHNR and CDR2 FQNEAQ (reference sequence). The CDR3 totals 15 residues. The CDR3, as DNA: TGTGCCAGCAGCTCTAGACAGGGAAGCACAGATACGCAGTATTTT. Its protein is CASSSRQGSTDTQYF.